One and the same sample provided the 18 T cell receptor beta chains below, sequenced in a study of cytomegalovirus exposure and HLA in healthy donors (dated 2017 in TCRdb). The library was made by the immunoSEQ multiplex PCR assay. A mixture of 60 forward primers for TCR Vbeta segments and 13 reverse primers for TCR Jbeta segments was used in the multiplex PCR. TCRdb re-hosts the immuneACCESS table, in-frame sequences only. Its copies lack some clones; in the studies checked, an unresolved V gene accounts for under half of them, and the cause for the rest is not known. Recorded for this sample are tens of thousands of clones; 55% to 80% of them occurred a single time. Of the sample, approximately 7.6% is held by the ten largest clones. Material for sequencing was PBMCs. The receptors were gathered from a man aged 40-49 years in good health and CMV-seropositive.

V usage is TRBV28 and J usage is TRBJ1-1; TRBD1 matches 9 bases. This CDR3 has 13 residues. CDR1 and CDR2 from the germline V gene are MDHEN and SYDVKM. V dropped 7 bases and J dropped 5; count of bases not matched to a gene: 5. This chain's CDR3 is CASMWTGVTEAFF. DNA of the CDR3: TGTGCCAGCATGTGGACAGGGGTGACTGAAGCTTTCTTT.

This chain joins TRBV5-1 and TRBJ1-1; D ambiguous. This CDR3 is 13 amino acids long. Germline CDR1 and CDR2: SGHRS and YFSETQ. V dropped 7 bases and J dropped 0 bases, with 10 bases sitting between them. The CDR3 reads CASSDMMNTEAFF. The DNA for the CDR3 is TGCGCCAGCTCCGACATGATGAACACTGAAGCTTTCTTT.

The chain is built from TRBV5-1 and TRBJ1-2; tentative D call: TRBD1 (6 bases). Trimming cost V 3 bases and J 4 bases, with 7 bases left between them. Per the germline V gene, CDR1 is SGHRS and CDR2 is YFSETQ. The CDR3 loop spans 12 amino acids. CDR3 bases: TGCGCCAGCAGCTGGGACACCTATGGCTACACCTTC. It encodes CASSWDTYGYTF.

This clone was seen only a few times. This sequence joins TRBV5-6 and TRBJ1-2; the match to TRBD1 covers 7 bases. The CDR3 spans 16 residues. The germline V gene encodes CDR1 SGHDT and CDR2 YYEEEE. V dropped 0 bases and J dropped 4; count of bases not matched to a gene: 9. The CDR3 nucleotides are TGTGCCAGCAGCTTGGTTCGACAGGGCGAGATCTATGGCTACACCTTC. Encoded protein: CASSLVRQGEIYGYTF.

The chain has TRBV18 and TRBJ1-4; 9 nucleotides align to TRBD1. V lost 4 bases, J lost 2 bases, and 17 bases stayed unmatched. CDR1 KGHSH and CDR2 LQKENI come from the germline V gene. The CDR3 has 20 residues. The CDR3 sequence: CASSLRRGQGLRSTNEKLFF. CDR3 coding DNA: TGTGCCAGCTCACTTCGTAGGGGACAGGGTCTCCGTAGCACTAATGAAAAACTGTTTTTT.

CDR3 loop: CASSFSGTRVGEQFF. The CDR3 DNA reads TGTGCCAGCAGCTTCAGCGGAACCCGGGTTGGTGAGCAGTTCTTC. J is TRBJ2-1 and V is TRBV7-9; D is possibly TRBD2 (5 bases). The germline gives CDR1 SEHNR, CDR2 FQNEAQ (reference sequence). V was cut by 3 bases and J by 9 bases, with 18 bases left in between. The CDR3 sequence is 15 residues long. The full variable domain, in which reference TRBV7-9 and TRBJ2-1 provide the parts outside the CDR3, is DTGVSQNPRHKITKRGQNVTFRCDPISEHNRLYWYRQTLGQGPEFLTYFQNEAQLEKSRLLSDRFSAERPKGSFSTLEIQRTEQGDSAMYLCASSFSGTRVGEQFFGPGTRLTVL.

This clone was seen a few times. V and J are TRBV2 and TRBJ1-1; 9 bases match TRBD1. Looked up from germline, CDR1 is SNHLY and CDR2 is FYNNEI. This CDR3 is 14 amino acids long. CDR3 residues: CGQQGARGNTEAFF. CDR3 coding DNA: TGTGGGCAACAGGGGGCTAGGGGGAACACTGAAGCTTTCTTT.

The gene calls are TRBV30 and TRBJ1-1; 7 nucleotides match TRBD1. The CDR3 consists of 12 residues. CDR1 and CDR2 (germline): GTSNPN, SVGIG (reference sequence). Trimming at V came to 5 bases and at J to 1 base, leaving 1 base not matched to a gene. The CDR3 is CAWRQGNTEAFF. The CDR3 DNA reads as TGTGCCTGGCGACAGGGGAACACTGAAGCTTTCTTT.

The J gene is TRBJ2-1, the V gene TRBV5-1; D gene uncertain. The CDR3 loop spans 13 amino acids. Trimming took 0 bases from V and 4 from J, leaving 5 bases between them. The germline gives CDR1 SGHRS, CDR2 YFSETQ. CDR3 coding DNA: TGCGCCAGCAGCTTGGAGGAGTACAATGAGCAGTTCTTC. It translates to CASSLEEYNEQFF.

V is TRBV28 and J is TRBJ2-7; 12 nucleotides match TRBD2. Germline CDR1 and CDR2: MDHEN and SYDVKM. This CDR3 has 15 amino acids. V shed 6 bases and J 1 base; nucleotides not matched to a gene: 4. CDR3 bases: TGTGCCAGCAGCCGAGGGACTAGCGGGTCCTACGAGCAGTACTTC. Its translation: CASSRGTSGSYEQYF. Full variable domain (rest looked up from reference TRBV28 and TRBJ2-7): DVKVTQSSRYLVKRTGEKVFLECVQDMDHENMFWYRQDPGLGLRLIYFSYDVKMKEKGDIPEGYSVSREKKERFSLILESASTNQTSMYLCASSRGTSGSYEQYFGPGTRLTVT.

The chain joins TRBV6-1 to TRBJ1-4; possible D gene TRBD1, 5 bases. Germline CDR1 and CDR2: MNHNS and SASEGT. The CDR3 covers 15 residues. V was cut by 6 bases and J by 3 bases, with 14 bases left in between. The CDR3 sequence: CASSLDSLANEKLFF. As DNA, the CDR3 is TGTGCCAGCAGCCTAGACAGTTTGGCTAATGAAAAACTGTTTTTT.

V usage is TRBV27 and J usage is TRBJ2-3, with 9 bases aligning to TRBD1. Germline V CDR1 and CDR2: MNHEY, SMNVEV (reference sequence). There are 12 residues in the CDR3. Losses at the gene ends were 7 bases for V and 9 bases for J; bases not matched to a gene: 5. In DNA form, the CDR3 reads TGTGCCAGCACCGGGACAGGGTCGACGCAGTATTTT. Its translation is CASTGTGSTQYF.

This sequence joins TRBV27 and TRBJ1-3; the D is unclear. The germline V gene has CDR1 MNHEY and CDR2 SMNVEV (reference sequence). V was shortened by 8 bases and J by 3 bases, with 8 bases between the two germline ends. The CDR3 spans 12 residues. CDR3 sequence: CASGPSGNTIYF. In DNA, the CDR3 is TGTGCCAGCGGTCCTAGTGGAAACACCATATATTTT.

The V and J genes are TRBV7-9 and TRBJ1-3; 7 positions agree with TRBD1. Germline CDR1 is SEHNR and CDR2 is FQNEAQ (reference sequence). Unmatched junction bases numbered 4, after V lost 5 bases and J lost 0 bases. The CDR3 length is 15 residues. The DNA for the CDR3 is TGTGCCAGCAGCCCGGGACAGCTCTCTGGAAACACCATATATTTT. Amino acids: CASSPGQLSGNTIYF.

V usage is TRBV7-6 and J usage is TRBJ2-7, with D tentatively TRBD1 (6 bases). V was clipped by 3 bases and J by 5 bases, with 11 bases between them. Germline V lookup: CDR1 SGHVS, CDR2 FNYEAQ. This CDR3 is 13 amino acids long. The CDR3 is CASSFSHRDEQYF. Written as DNA, the CDR3 is TGTGCCAGCAGCTTCTCCCACAGGGACGAGCAGTACTTC.

V is TRBV7-6 and J is TRBJ2-1; 12 bases agree with TRBD1. V was pared by 2 bases and J by 4 bases, with 6 bases of the junction left unmatched. In germline, CDR1 is SGHVS, CDR2 FNYEAQ. This CDR3 contains 17 residues. CDR3 residues: CASSLRQGQGAYNEQFF. The DNA for the CDR3 is TGTGCCAGCAGCTTACGCCAGGGACAGGGGGCTTACAATGAGCAGTTCTTC.

The rearrangement uses TRBV6-5 and TRBJ2-7; TRBD2 might be the D (6 bases). The V and J ends lost 6 bases and 0 bases respectively, with 12 bases between them. The CDR3 spans 14 residues. CDR1 is MNHEY, CDR2 SVGAGI, per germline. The CDR3 DNA sequence: TGTGCCAGCAGCCGGGACTGGAGCTCCTACGAGCAGTACTTC. Translating gives CASSRDWSSYEQYF.

The chain combines TRBV9 with TRBJ2-1; D is ambiguous. The CDR3 runs 18 residues. The V gene lost 0 bases and the J gene lost 1 base, with 17 bases spanning the gap. CDR1 is SGDLS and CDR2 is YYNGEE in the germline V gene. CDR3: CASSVATVVLQSYNEQFF. CDR3 sequence (DNA): TGTGCCAGCAGCGTAGCTACTGTGGTCCTTCAATCCTACAATGAGCAGTTCTTC.